The sequence of this T cell receptor (beta chain) was determined in a study of T cell repertoires in cytomegalovirus infection (dated by TCRdb to between 2019 and 2020). For the wider study: Alongside well-studied HLA-B-restricted epitopes, the peptide stimulations were aimed at recently identified HLA-C-restricted CMV epitopes, whose presentation resists viral immunomodulation. Because public TCR beta signatures pointed to carriage of CMV infection together with the matching HLA type, the HLA type of each donor mattered for the analysis.

The investigation overall reported the following: In both this cohort and an independent cohort of over 350 donors, the cumulative frequency of public TCR beta family members distinguished carriers of CMV infection plus the relevant HLA type. The ex vivo response was dominated by HLA-C-restricted CMV-specific TCR beta clonotypes, which also provided the single most frequent clonotype in two of eight donors.

CDR1 and CDR2, per the germline V gene, are SGHVS and FNYEAQ. The CDR3 sequence holds 15 residues, the cysteine and phenylalanine included. Kept here is only the CDR3 DNA, which spans 45 bases and is read in frame from base 1. V is cut by 2 bases and J by 3 bases, and the space between the germline ends is 10 bases. This clonotype was seen a handful of times. Its antigen has not been determined. No base quality information exists; no much larger clone differs at one position. Sample treatment or condition, as interpreted from the label and publication: in vitro stimulation with specific CMV peptide epitopes to enrich CMV-specific T cells. The sample was run on an Illumina HiSeq 1500. TCRdb ran its own pipeline on the public reads, namely fastp trimming at Q25 and MiXCR clone calling, and kept in-frame beta chains. When rows share a CDR3 protein, they turn into one entry using the most common DNA and genes. Within this sample are hundreds of thousands of distinct CDR3 sequences, with roughly 31% of them counted one time only. The biggest ten clones account for 13% of the sample.

This sequence was found in a human donor in good health (CMV status not recorded). Some clones in this sample may be carry-over from other donors' samples. The rearrangement joined TRBV7-6 to TRBJ2-2, with an unclear D gene assignment. Sequenced here: cultured CD8+ T cells from PBMCs, sampled from culture after CMV antigen stimulation. In nucleotide form, the sequence is TGTGCCAGCAGCTTAATGGCGGCGTACACCGGGGAGCTGTTTTTT. This yields the protein CASSLMAAYTGELFF.